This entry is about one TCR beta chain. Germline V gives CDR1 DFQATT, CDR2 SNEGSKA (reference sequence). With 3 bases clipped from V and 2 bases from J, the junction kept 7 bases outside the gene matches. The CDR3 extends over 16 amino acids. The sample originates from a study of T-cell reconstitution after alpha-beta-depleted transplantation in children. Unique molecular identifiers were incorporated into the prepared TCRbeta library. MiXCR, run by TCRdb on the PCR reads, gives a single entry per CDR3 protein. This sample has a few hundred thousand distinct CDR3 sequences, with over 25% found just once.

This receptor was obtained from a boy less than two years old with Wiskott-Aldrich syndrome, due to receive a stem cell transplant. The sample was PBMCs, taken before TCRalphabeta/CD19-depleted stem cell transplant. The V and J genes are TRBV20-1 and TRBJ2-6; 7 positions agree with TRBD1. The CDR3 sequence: CSARRGRITGANVLTF. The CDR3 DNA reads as TGCAGTGCTAGGAGGGGGCGCATTACTGGGGCCAACGTCCTGACTTTC.